The T cell receptor (beta chain) described here comes from a study of cytomegalovirus exposure and HLA in healthy donors (dated by TCRdb to 2017 to 2019). As for the study more broadly: An earlier analysis of some 500 of the donors reported roughly 300 Gb of sequence data and 120 million or so unique TCR beta sequences from around 200 million T cells. Donor age, sex, ethnicity and CMV serostatus were compiled alongside the repertoire data. An early release that covered 500 to 800 HLA-typed donors contained about 290 gigabases of sequencing data and about 93 million unique TCR sequences. Several DR-DQ haplotypes were handled as single units for association and clustering, since linkage in the cohort was strong. On average, around 200,000 unique TCR beta nucleotide sequences were sequenced per donor among some 430 genotyped donors of the cohort, with around 19% of those sequences being non-productive. The study profiled the T cell repertoires of hundreds of subjects by immunosequencing and related them to cytomegalovirus serostatus. To predict cytomegalovirus infection status, the study combined high-throughput TCR immunosequencing, statistical association of individual TCRs with disease status, and machine learning. All discovery cohort repertoires had been generated using a single sequencing platform. The study aimed to test whether cataloging public T cell receptors could reveal signatures of past pathogen exposure. In a later genetic analysis, genome-wide SNP genotypes for about three fifths of the roughly 670 donors were used, and that subset was treated as a discovery cohort. The number of donors typed differed by locus, with about 629-630 for A, B, C, DRB1 and DQB1, more than 500 for DQA1, 606 for DPA1, and over 400 for DPB1. The genetic ancestry cluster associated with self-reported Caucasian donors included 70% to 85% of the roughly 400 genotyped donors. A separate validation cohort of roughly 130 different subjects was used in addition to the 666-subject first cohort. Both class I and class II loci were covered by HLA typing, at four-digit resolution. To study patterns of TCR occurrence, a later analysis re-analyzed previously published TCR beta repertoires from 700 or so donors and added high-resolution HLA genotyping. Rather than using new phenotypic data, the later analysis identified candidate immune exposures from TCR beta sequences and from how often those sequences occurred across donors. An earlier analysis of 500 to 750 of the donors applied high-throughput TCR beta sequencing to assess whether each TCR beta V gene segment acted as functional or pseudogenic. Overall study outcomes, separate from this receptor: Only TCR beta chains were sequenced in this cohort, and the absence of alpha or paired-chain data limited detectable features. Three of the identified cytomegalovirus-associated TCR beta chains were confirmed in vitro to be specific for cytomegalovirus antigens. Linkage disequilibrium might explain the correlated functional status among segregating V segments, but an unknown experimental factor could not be excluded. An earlier analysis of roughly 570 of the donors showed that most TCR beta V segments appeared in productive rearrangements either about 87% or about 30% of the time, which broadly matched IMGT annotations. The classifier was reported to diagnose cytomegalovirus status with high specificity and sensitivity in both the original cohort and the validation cohort. While some public TCRs were present in many individuals, most TCR sequences turned up only very rarely across donors. The presence/absence analyses assumed that sequencing depth was roughly uniform across donors, and that assumption may not be true. In a later analysis, HLA-associated TCR beta chains showed more clonal expansion and lower generation probabilities than non-associated chains that were equally common. According to a later analysis, most CMV-associated TCR beta chains appeared to be HLA-restricted, and the HLA associations seemed to be driven largely by CMV exposure. A total of around 150 TCR beta chains were listed by the study as associated with cytomegalovirus. The authors suggested that the approach could potentially be extended to other disease states and immunological phenotypes. Several of the top co-occurrence clusters appeared to be linked to parvovirus B19, influenza, CMV and Epstein-Barr virus, according to a later analysis. Because counts were too low, more than 15 rarely observed V segments, including chromosome 9 orphons, were excluded from the earlier analysis of fewer than 650 of the donors. Because HLA typing was missing for some donors at each locus, association tests included only the typed subset. An association between a missense DCLRE1C variant and V-gene and J-gene trimming of TCR beta chains was found in a later genetic analysis and replicated in an independent cohort. Some IMGT-functional V segments, including TRBV6-2 and TRBV6-3, could not be told apart with the 87-base-pair reads, so those segments were excluded. According to a later genetic analysis, donors in an Asian-associated ancestry cluster had fewer N-insertions in productive TCRs than the approximately 670-donor mean. A later analysis associated 15,000 to 20,000 TCR beta sequences with specific HLA alleles at a false discovery rate of 0.05. A cluster of highly shared sequence variants was judged likely to be a technical artifact of the sequencing pipeline. When HLA alleles, especially DR and DQ, strongly co-occurred, TCR associations were difficult to assign to individual alleles. CMV serostatus was the only immune exposure information available for the cohort. A further reported finding was that TCR beta sequences accurately predicted the HLA-A and HLA-B alleles for most subjects in the first cohort. According to a later analysis, TCR association rates differed among HLA loci, with DRB1 alleles showing the most associated TCRs and HLA-C alleles showing the fewest.

Regarding this clone: What this receptor recognizes is not known. No clone much larger than this one lies a single base away; base qualities are absent.

The cohort consisted of 650 to 850 healthy bone marrow donors. At the time of sampling, every cohort member was nominally healthy, though immune exposures that went unrecorded were likely present. The donor was CMV seronegative and belonged to the group of 352 seronegative cohort members. A peripheral blood sample was provided by each donor, and peripheral blood mononuclear cells were used for TCR beta sequencing. The Qiagen DNeasy Blood Extraction Kit was used to extract genomic DNA from the blood cell samples. In the germline V gene (reference sequence), CDR1 corresponds to GTSNPN and CDR2 to SVGIG. The cysteine opens and the phenylalanine closes a CDR3 of 15 amino acids. CDR3 DNA only is kept here, 45 bases in frame from base 1. V and J are truncated by 0 bases and 7 bases respectively, leaving an intervening sequence of 13 bases. Libraries were made using the immunoSEQ multiplex PCR assay. For the multiplex PCR, a mixture combining 60 forward primers for TCR Vbeta segments and 13 reverse primers for TCR Jbeta segments was used. A multiplex PCR assay on genomic DNA amplified the CDR3 region of rearranged TCR beta genes. On the Illumina HiSeq System, the amplified TCR beta libraries were sequenced as 87-base-pair reads. Concerning the study's data processing: A later analysis counted 75 million to 100 million unique TCR beta chains across the 650 to 800 repertoires, and roughly 10 million of these chains were shared by at least two donors. Raw reads were error-corrected and collapsed into unique sequences by a nearest-neighbor algorithm in which closely related sequences were merged to remove PCR and sequencing errors. V, D and J gene segments were assigned by aligning CDR3 sequences to IMGT reference sequences. For a sequence to be retained, a match of at least six nucleotides to both a V gene segment and a J gene segment was required. A rearrangement was called productive if the CDR3 had no stop codons and remained in frame with V and J, and every other rearrangement was called non-productive. Following IMGT convention, CDR3 was defined as the stretch from the second conserved V-encoded cysteine up to the conserved J-encoded phenylalanine. The earlier analysis of about 570 of the donors excluded any sequence lacking an unambiguous match to a single V gene segment. An earlier analysis of 587 of the donors called V segments functional above 56.7% productive rearrangements and segregating when the between-donor standard deviation exceeded 5%. A statistical classification framework was built to diagnose cytomegalovirus status from the catalog of TCR beta chain sequences. V and J gene assignment, in a later analysis, came from comparing TCR nucleotide sequences with IMGT/GENE-DB human TR gene sequences. Using the TCRdist pipeline, a later analysis assigned CDR3 sequences along with most-parsimonious VDJ recombination scenarios. In a later analysis, each TCR beta chain was defined by its CDR3 amino acid sequence together with its V-gene family, and reads lacking a unique V-gene family were excluded. As a way to deal with suspected cross-contamination and a sequencing artifact, a later analysis dropped roughly 620 nucleotide sequences that were highly shared and had low generation probability. For each public chain, a later analysis derived a clonal expansion index from normalized ranks of inferred template counts within each repertoire. A later analysis computed generation probabilities with a VDJ recombination model fitted to out-of-frame rearrangements, and checked the results against IGoR. In a later analysis, hypergeometric tests were used to score TCR-TCR, TCR-HLA and TCR-CMV co-occurrence, with a repertoire-size bias correction applied to TCR pairs. In a later analysis, false discovery rates were estimated by permuting HLA or CMV assignments 20 times. In a later analysis, co-occurring TCRs were grouped with DBSCAN, and TCRdist sequence similarity was added when clustering was performed within HLA-allele-positive subsets. Repertoires with fewer than 30,000 or more than 120,000 public chains were left out of co-occurrence clustering, as were about 5 repertoires with anomalous nucleotide sharing. In TCRdb, the immuneACCESS table is reduced to in-frame sequences with V and J assigned. These tables do not hold every clone; where another copy was compared, an unresolved V gene accounts for under half, and the others remain unexplained. For V, J and clone size, that table is used; D and trimming come from the DNA. Counted in this sample were over 110,000 clones; 80% of them appeared once. Together, the top ten hold approximately 4.1% of the sample.

The receptor comes from a man aged 40-49 years in good health and CMV-seronegative. Sequences were obtained from PBMCs. The chain links TRBV30 with TRBJ1-6; a confident D gene designation cannot be given. The bases are TGTGCCTGGAGTGTGATCGGGTCAGTCAATTCACCCCTCCACTTT. Translated, it reads CAWSVIGSVNSPLHF.